This TCR beta chain was obtained from a study of shared clonotypes between healthy human individuals. Study details: The composition of the donors was two women and a few men aged 18 to 49.

About this clone itself: A much larger clone lies one base from this, so it may be a read error.

The CDR3 has 15 residues. The V end lost 8 bases, the J end lost 0 bases, and 13 bases lay between the germline ends. CDR1 and CDR2 (germline): LNHDA, SQIVND (reference sequence). Ten immunoSEQ deep assay plates were used to sequence the DNA of unsorted PBMCs. Measured with immunoSEQ multiplex PCR; TCRdb has only the in-frame clones, and not every one. The sample holds about 560,000 clones; around 77% are singletons and the top ten take about 12%. Each unsorted sample relied on about 90 million PBMCs as its source of genomic DNA. The genes are TRBV19 and TRBJ2-2; D ambiguous. This receptor was taken from a woman aged 35 to 49 in good health. Some clones in this sample may be carry-over from other donors' samples. Sequencing used PBMCs. The DNA of the CDR3 is TGTGCCAGTGGAGAAGGAGCTTCGAACACCGGGGAGCTGTTTTTT. Translated: CASGEGASNTGELFF.